The sequence of this T cell receptor (beta chain) was determined in a study of CD8+ T cells in alopecia areata. Sequencing templates came from extracted RNA that was reverse transcribed into cDNA. Data came from immunoSEQ multiplex PCR; TCRdb stores just in-frame clones and leaves some out. This table has about 190,000 clones, around 60% appearing once. With regard to this clone: One junction end disagrees with the germline gene, perhaps due to a read error.

Treatment specified: oral pan-JAK inhibitor, 5-10 mg twice daily. The receptor was isolated from a human donor with alopecia areata. Sequences were derived from CD4+ T cells sorted from blood, sampled at week 4, from a patient treated with tofacitinib.

DNA for the CDR3: TGCAGCGTTGATAGAACAGAGGCCCAGTACTTC. It encodes CSVDRTEAQYF. The V and J genes are TRBV29-1 and TRBJ2-5, with D unresolved. CDR1 and CDR2 (germline): SQVTM, ANQGSEA. The CDR3 is 11 amino acids. Variable domain in full (rest from reference TRBV29-1 and TRBJ2-5): SAVISQKPSRDICQRGTSLTIQCQVDSQVTMMFWYRQQPGQSLTLIATANQGSEATYESGFVIDKFPISRPNLTFSTLTVSNMSPEDSSIYLCSVDRTEAQYFGPGTRLLVL.